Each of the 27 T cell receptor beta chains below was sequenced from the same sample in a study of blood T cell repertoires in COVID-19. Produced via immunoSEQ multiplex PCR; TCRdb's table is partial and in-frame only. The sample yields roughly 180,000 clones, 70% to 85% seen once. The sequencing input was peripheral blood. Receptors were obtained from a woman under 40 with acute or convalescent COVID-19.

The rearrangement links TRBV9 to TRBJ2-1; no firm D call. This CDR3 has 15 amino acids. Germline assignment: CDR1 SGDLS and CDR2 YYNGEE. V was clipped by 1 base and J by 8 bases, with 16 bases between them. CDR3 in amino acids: CASSVSTATYDEQFF. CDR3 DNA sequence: TGTGCCAGCAGCGTATCTACAGCCACCTATGATGAGCAGTTCTTC.

The CDR3 region is CASSLGGRTGELFF. In nucleotides, the CDR3 is TGTGCCAGCAGCTTGGGGGGCCGGACCGGGGAGCTGTTTTTT. This chain links TRBV5-6 with TRBJ2-2, with TRBD1 as a possible D gene (5 bases). Germline V gene sequence: CDR1 SGHDT, CDR2 YYEEEE. Between the trimmed V and J ends, which lost 0 bases and 5 bases, there was a span of 8 bases. The CDR3 covers 14 residues.

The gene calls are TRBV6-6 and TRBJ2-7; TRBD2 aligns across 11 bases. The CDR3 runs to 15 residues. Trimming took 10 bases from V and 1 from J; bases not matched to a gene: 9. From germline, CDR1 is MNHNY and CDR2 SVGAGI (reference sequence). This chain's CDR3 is CATASTSGRSYEQYF. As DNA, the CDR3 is TGTGCCACCGCCTCAACTAGCGGGAGATCCTACGAGCAGTACTTC.

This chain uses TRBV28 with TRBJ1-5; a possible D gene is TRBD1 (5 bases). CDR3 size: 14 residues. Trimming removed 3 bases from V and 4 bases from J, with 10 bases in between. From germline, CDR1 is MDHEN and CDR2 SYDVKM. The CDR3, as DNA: TGTGCCAGCAGTTTCCAGGGTGGAAATCAGCCCCAGCATTTT. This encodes CASSFQGGNQPQHF.

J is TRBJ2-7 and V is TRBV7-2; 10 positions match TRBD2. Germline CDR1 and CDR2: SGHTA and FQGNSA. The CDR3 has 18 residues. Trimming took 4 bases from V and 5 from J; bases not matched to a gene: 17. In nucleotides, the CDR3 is TGTGCCAGCAGCTCCCCCCCAGGAGCGGGGGGGCCCGGGGACGAGCAGTACTTC. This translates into CASSSPPGAGGPGDEQYF.

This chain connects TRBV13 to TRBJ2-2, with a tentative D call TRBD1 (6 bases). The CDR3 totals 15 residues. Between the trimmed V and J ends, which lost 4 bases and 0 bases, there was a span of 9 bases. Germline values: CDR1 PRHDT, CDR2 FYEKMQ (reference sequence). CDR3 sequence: CASSSDRSNTGELFF. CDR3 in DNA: TGTGCCAGCAGCTCCGACAGGTCGAACACCGGGGAGCTGTTTTTT.

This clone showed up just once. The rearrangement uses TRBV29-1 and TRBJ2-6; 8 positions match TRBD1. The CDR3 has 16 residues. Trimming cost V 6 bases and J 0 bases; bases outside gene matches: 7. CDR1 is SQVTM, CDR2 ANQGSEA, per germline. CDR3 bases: TGCAGCGTCGGGACAGGCCCTTCCTCTGGGGCCAACGTCCTGACTTTC. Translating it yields CSVGTGPSSGANVLTF. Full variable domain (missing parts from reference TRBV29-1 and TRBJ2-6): SAVISQKPSRDICQRGTSLTIQCQVDSQVTMMFWYRQQPGQSLTLIATANQGSEATYESGFVIDKFPISRPNLTFSTLTVSNMSPEDSSIYLCSVGTGPSSGANVLTFGAGSRLTVL.

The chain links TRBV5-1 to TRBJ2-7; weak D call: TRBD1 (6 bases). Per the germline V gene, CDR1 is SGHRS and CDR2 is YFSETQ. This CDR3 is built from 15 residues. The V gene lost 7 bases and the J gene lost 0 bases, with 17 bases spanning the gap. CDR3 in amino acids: CASRPAPTGSYEQYF. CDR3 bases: TGCGCCAGCCGACCCGCCCCGACAGGCTCCTACGAGCAGTACTTC.

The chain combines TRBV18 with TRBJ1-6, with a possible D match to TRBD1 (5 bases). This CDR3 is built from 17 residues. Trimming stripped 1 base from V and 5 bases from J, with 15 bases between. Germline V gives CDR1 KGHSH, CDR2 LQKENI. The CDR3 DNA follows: TGTGCCAGCTCACCACGAGCAGGGAATCAAAATAATTCACCCCTCCACTTT. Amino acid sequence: CASSPRAGNQNNSPLHF.

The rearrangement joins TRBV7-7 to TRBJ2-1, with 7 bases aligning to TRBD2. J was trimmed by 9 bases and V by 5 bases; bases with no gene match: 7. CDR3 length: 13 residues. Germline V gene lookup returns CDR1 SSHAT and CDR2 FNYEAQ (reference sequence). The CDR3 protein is CASSRGLVGEQFF. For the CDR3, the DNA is TGTGCCAGCAGCCGTGGACTAGTCGGTGAGCAGTTCTTC.

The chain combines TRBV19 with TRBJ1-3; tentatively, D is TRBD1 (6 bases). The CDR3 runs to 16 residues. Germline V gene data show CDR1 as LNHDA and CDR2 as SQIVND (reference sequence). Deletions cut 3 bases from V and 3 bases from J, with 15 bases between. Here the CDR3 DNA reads TGTGCCAGTAGTATTCTCCCGGACAGTAGTGGAAACACCATATATTTT. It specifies CASSILPDSSGNTIYF.

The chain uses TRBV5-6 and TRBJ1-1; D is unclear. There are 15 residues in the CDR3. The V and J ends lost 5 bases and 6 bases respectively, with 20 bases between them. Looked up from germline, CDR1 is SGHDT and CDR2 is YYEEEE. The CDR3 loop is CASRLKGESRSEAFF. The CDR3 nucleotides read TGTGCCAGCAGGTTGAAGGGAGAATCTAGGTCTGAAGCTTTCTTT.

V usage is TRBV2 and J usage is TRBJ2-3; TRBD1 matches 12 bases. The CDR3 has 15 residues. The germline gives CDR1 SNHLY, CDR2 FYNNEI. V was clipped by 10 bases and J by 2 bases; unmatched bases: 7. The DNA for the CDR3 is TGTGCCAACGAGGGACAGGGGGCTGACACAGATACGCAGTATTTT. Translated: CANEGQGADTDTQYF.

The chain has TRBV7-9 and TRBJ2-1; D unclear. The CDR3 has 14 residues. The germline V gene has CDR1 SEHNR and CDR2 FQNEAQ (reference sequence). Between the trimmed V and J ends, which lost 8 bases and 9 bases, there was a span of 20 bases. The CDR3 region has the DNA TGTGCCAGCGATTTGGTGATAGCCTCGGTTGAGCAGTTCTTC. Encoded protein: CASDLVIASVEQFF.

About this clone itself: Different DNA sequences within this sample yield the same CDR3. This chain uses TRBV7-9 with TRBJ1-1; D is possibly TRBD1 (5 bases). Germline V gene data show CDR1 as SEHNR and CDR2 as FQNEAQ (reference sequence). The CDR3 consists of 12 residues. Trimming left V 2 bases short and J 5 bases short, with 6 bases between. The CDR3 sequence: CASSLSGTEAFF. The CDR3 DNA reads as TGTGCCAGCAGCTTATCAGGGACTGAAGCTTTCTTT.

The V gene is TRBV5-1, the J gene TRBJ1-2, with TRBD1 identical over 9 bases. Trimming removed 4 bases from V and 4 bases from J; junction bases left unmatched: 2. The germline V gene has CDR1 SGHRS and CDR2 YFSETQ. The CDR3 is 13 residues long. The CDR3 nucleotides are TGCGCCAGCAGCAGGGGACAGGGCTATGGCTACACCTTC. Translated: CASSRGQGYGYTF.

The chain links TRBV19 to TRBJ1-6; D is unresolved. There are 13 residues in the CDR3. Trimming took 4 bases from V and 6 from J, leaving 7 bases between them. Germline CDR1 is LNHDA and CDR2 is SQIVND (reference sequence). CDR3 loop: CASSSVPNSPLHF. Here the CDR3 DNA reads TGTGCCAGTAGTAGCGTCCCTAATTCACCCCTCCACTTT. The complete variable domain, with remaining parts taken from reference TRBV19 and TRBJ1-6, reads DGGITQSPKYLFRKEGQNVTLSCEQNLNHDAMYWYRQDPGQGLRLIYYSQIVNDFQKGDIAEGYSVSREKKESFPLTVTSAQKNPTAFYLCASSSVPNSPLHFGNGTRLTVT.

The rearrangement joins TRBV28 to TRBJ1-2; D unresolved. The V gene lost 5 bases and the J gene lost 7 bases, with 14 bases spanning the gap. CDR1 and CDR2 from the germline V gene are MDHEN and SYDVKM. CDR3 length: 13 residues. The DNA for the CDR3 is TGTGCCAGCAGTATCCGGAGGACGGGTGGCTACACCTTC. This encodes CASSIRRTGGYTF.

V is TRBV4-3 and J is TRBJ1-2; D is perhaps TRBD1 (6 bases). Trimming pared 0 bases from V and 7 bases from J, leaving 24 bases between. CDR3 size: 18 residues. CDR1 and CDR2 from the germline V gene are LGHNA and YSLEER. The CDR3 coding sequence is TGCGCCAGCAGCCAAGATGGGCCGCCGGGGACAATCGTTTCTGGCTACACCTTC. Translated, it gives CASSQDGPPGTIVSGYTF.

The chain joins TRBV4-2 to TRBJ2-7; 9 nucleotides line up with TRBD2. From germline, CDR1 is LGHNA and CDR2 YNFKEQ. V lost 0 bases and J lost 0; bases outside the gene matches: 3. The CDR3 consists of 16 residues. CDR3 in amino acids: CASSQEGSGGSYEQYF. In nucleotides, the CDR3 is TGTGCCAGCAGCCAAGAGGGTAGCGGGGGCTCCTACGAGCAGTACTTC.

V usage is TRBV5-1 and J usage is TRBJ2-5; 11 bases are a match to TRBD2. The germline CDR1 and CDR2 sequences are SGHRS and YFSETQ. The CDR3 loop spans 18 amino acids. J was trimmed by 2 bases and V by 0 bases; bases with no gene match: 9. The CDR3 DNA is TGCGCCAGCAGCTTGGCGCTAGCGGGAGGAGGTTGGCAAGAGACCCAGTACTTC. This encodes CASSLALAGGGWQETQYF.

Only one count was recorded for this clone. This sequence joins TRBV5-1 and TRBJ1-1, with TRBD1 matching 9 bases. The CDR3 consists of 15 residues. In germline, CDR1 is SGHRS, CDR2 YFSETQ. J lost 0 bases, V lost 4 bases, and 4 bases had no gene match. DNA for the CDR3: TGCGCCAGCAGCCGGACAGGGGCCATGAACACTGAAGCTTTCTTT. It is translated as CASSRTGAMNTEAFF.

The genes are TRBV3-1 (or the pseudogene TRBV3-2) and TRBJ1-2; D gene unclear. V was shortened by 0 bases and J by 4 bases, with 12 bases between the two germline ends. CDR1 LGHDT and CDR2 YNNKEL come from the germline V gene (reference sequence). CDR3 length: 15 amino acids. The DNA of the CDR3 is TGTGCCAGCAGCCAAGACCCAGGACTGATCTATGGCTACACCTTC. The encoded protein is CASSQDPGLIYGYTF.

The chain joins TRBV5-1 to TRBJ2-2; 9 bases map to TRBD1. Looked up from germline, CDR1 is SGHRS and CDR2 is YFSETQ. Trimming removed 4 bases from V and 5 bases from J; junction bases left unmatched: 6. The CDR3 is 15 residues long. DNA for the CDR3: TGCGCCAGCAGCCCCGGACAGGGGTGGACCGGGGAGCTGTTTTTT. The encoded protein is CASSPGQGWTGELFF.

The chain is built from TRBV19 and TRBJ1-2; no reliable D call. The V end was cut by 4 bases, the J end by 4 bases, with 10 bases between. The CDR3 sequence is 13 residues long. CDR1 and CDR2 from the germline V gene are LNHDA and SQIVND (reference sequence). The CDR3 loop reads CASSTVNLYGYTF. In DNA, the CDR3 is TGTGCCAGTAGTACGGTCAACCTCTATGGCTACACCTTC.

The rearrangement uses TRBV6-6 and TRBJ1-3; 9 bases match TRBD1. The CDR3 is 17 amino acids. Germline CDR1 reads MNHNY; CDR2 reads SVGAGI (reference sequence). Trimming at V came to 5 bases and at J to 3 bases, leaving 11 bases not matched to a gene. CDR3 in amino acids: CASSQLGTGLLGNTIYF. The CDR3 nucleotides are TGTGCCAGCAGTCAGCTTGGGACAGGGTTACTTGGAAACACCATATATTTT.

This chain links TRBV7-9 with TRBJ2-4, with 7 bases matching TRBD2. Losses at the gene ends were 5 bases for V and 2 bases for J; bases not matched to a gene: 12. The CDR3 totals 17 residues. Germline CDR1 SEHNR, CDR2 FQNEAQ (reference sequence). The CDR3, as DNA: TGTGCCAGCAGCCAGCCACCGGGGGGAGGGACCAAAAACATTCAGTACTTC. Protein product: CASSQPPGGGTKNIQYF.